The rows below give T cell receptor beta chains drawn from one sample of a study of OX40 agonist ivuxolimab in advanced cancers. Clones were sequenced by immunoSEQ multiplex PCR, and TCRdb holds only the in-frame ones, with some missing. Seen here are some 86,000 clones, around 94% observed once, and the top ten hold around 9.6%. The source material was CD4+ or CD8+ T cells sorted from blood, sampled in a trial of the OX40 agonist ivuxolimab. These receptor sequences come from an adult with an advanced solid tumor such as melanoma, head and neck, liver or kidney cancer. Each CDR3 is given with its conserved first and last residue. A D gene is named only where the DNA matches it firmly. Size values are once, few and many counts, or a class for expanded clones, and some rows have none.

CDR3 | DNA | J | size | V | D
CASSLMGTGGTEAFF | TGTGCCAGCAGCCTGATGGGGACAGGGGGAACTGAAGCTTTCTTT | TRBJ1-1 | NA | TRBV25-1 | TRBD1
CASSFSGSSAEQYF | TGTGCCAGCAGTTTCAGTGGGTCCAGCGCCGAGCAGTACTTC | TRBJ2-7 | NA | TRBV27 | NA
CASFLGGQGASEQYF | TGTGCCAGCTTCCTTGGGGGACAGGGGGCTAGCGAGCAGTACTTC | TRBJ2-7 | NA | TRBV5-5 | TRBD1
CASSFRDREYYYGYTF | TGTGCCAGCAGTTTCCGGGACAGGGAGTATTACTATGGCTACACCTTC | TRBJ1-2 | NA | TRBV6-6 | TRBD1
CASSSAYGYNEQFF | TGCGCCAGCAGCTCGGCCTACGGGTACAATGAGCAGTTCTTC | TRBJ2-1 | once | TRBV5-1 | NA
CASSQESRGRSYGYTF | TGCGCCAGCAGCCAAGAGTCGAGGGGGCGAAGCTATGGCTACACCTTC | TRBJ1-2 | NA | TRBV4-3 | TRBD1
CATAPLNTEAFF | TGTGCCACCGCACCATTGAACACTGAAGCTTTCTTT | TRBJ1-1 | NA | TRBV15 | NA
CASEGPKNTEAFF | TGTGCGTCCGAGGGCCCTAAGAACACTGAAGCTTTCTTT | TRBJ1-1 | NA | TRBV28 | NA
CATRSRQGQETQYF | TGTGCCACCAGATCTAGACAGGGTCAAGAGACCCAGTACTTC | TRBJ2-5 | NA | TRBV15 | TRBD1
CASSLVGEHQPQHF | TGTGCCAGCAGCTTGGTAGGGGAGCACCAGCCCCAGCATTTT | TRBJ1-5 | once | TRBV5-6 | NA
CASSVTSGGSDEQFF | TGTGCCAGCAGTGTCACTAGCGGGGGGAGCGATGAGCAGTTCTTC | TRBJ2-1 | NA | TRBV6-1 | TRBD2
CASSSLWGGHNEQFF | TGTGCCAGCAGTTCCCTTTGGGGGGGCCACAATGAGCAGTTCTTC | TRBJ2-1 | NA | TRBV27 | NA
CASMGQGQSDEQFF | TGTGCCAGCATGGGACAGGGGCAATCGGATGAGCAGTTCTTC | TRBJ2-1 | NA | TRBV5-4 | TRBD1
CATKDGTQGNHEQYF | TGTGCCACCAAAGATGGCACGCAGGGCAACCACGAGCAGTACTTC | TRBJ2-7 | NA | TRBV2 | NA
CASSIQGLAGTEQYF | TGTGCCAGTAGTATACAGGGGCTAGCGGGAACCGAGCAGTACTTC | TRBJ2-7 | NA | TRBV19 | TRBD2
CASSSFFAGGQTILSTDTQYF | TGCGCCAGCAGCTCATTTTTTGCGGGAGGGCAGACTATCCTCTCCACAGATACGCAGTATTTT | TRBJ2-3 | NA | TRBV5-1 | TRBD2
CASKISDLTGDEQYF | TGCGCCAGCAAGATTTCAGATTTAACAGGGGACGAGCAGTACTTC | TRBJ2-7 | NA | TRBV5-1 | TRBD1
CSVELLDRAYEQYF | TGCAGCGTTGAACTCCTAGACAGGGCCTACGAGCAGTACTTC | TRBJ2-7 | NA | TRBV29-1 | TRBD1
CASSISGSYEQYF | TGTGCCAGCAGCATCTCAGGGTCCTACGAGCAGTACTTC | TRBJ2-7 | NA | TRBV28 | NA
CASRPTGIMGYTF | TGTGCCAGCAGACCCACGGGGATTATGGGCTACACCTTC | TRBJ1-2 | NA | TRBV27 | NA
CASSLGGSMPQHF | TGTGCCAGCAGCTTAGGGGGATCTATGCCCCAGCATTTT | TRBJ1-5 | NA | TRBV5-5 | NA
CASSHREGSTASEQFF | TGCGCCAGCAGCCACCGAGAGGGCTCTACCGCCAGTGAGCAGTTCTTC | TRBJ2-1 | NA | TRBV4-1 | NA
CASSQEQGDTQYF | TGCGCCAGCAGCCAAGAACAAGGCGATACGCAGTATTTT | TRBJ2-3 | NA | TRBV4-1 | NA
CASSYGGDRETQYF | TGTGCCAGCAGTTACGGCGGGGATCGAGAGACCCAGTACTTC | TRBJ2-5 | few | TRBV6-6 | NA
CASSEAGHTEAFF | TGTGCCAGCAGTGAAGCGGGGCACACTGAAGCTTTCTTT | TRBJ1-1 | few | TRBV6-1 | NA
CASSYVAGDEKLFF | TGTGCCAGCAGTTACGTGGCAGGGGATGAAAAACTGTTTTTT | TRBJ1-4 | NA | TRBV6-5 | NA
CASSVEEQGGLETQYF | TGTGCCAGCAGCGTGGAAGAACAGGGAGGACTGGAGACCCAGTACTTC | TRBJ2-5 | NA | TRBV9 | NA
CASSFNRYEQYF | TGTGCCAGCAGTTTCAACAGGTACGAGCAGTACTTC | TRBJ2-7 | NA | TRBV7-9 | NA
CAIKTGADGELFF | TGTGCCATCAAAACGGGGGCCGACGGGGAGCTGTTTTTT | TRBJ2-2 | NA | TRBV19 | NA
CASSFSSSGNTIYF | TGTGCCAGCAGTTTCTCGAGCTCTGGAAACACCATATATTTT | TRBJ1-3 | NA | TRBV28 | NA
CASSWRRGSGNQPQHF | TGTGCCAGCAGTTGGCGTAGGGGTAGCGGCAATCAGCCCCAGCATTTT | TRBJ1-5 | NA | TRBV28 | NA
CASSPGTTSSYEQYF | TGTGCCAGCAGTCCTGGGACTACCTCCTCCTACGAGCAGTACTTC | TRBJ2-7 | once | TRBV6-5 | TRBD2
CASSWDRTYEQYF | TGTGCCAGTAGTTGGGACAGGACCTACGAGCAGTACTTC | TRBJ2-7 | NA | TRBV19 | TRBD1
CASSQESRAGWETQYF | TGTGCCAGCAGCCAAGAATCCCGGGCTGGGTGGGAGACCCAGTACTTC | TRBJ2-5 | NA | TRBV4-2 | NA
CASSLDRGYGYTF | TGTGCCAGCAGCCTCGACAGGGGATATGGCTACACCTTC | TRBJ1-2 | NA | TRBV27 | TRBD1
CSVEVALGNTIYF | TGCAGCGTTGAAGTAGCGCTGGGAAACACCATATATTTT | TRBJ1-3 | once | TRBV29-1 | NA
CASSSQISGNTIYF | TGTGCCAGCAGCTCCCAGATCTCTGGAAACACCATATATTTT | TRBJ1-3 | NA | TRBV7-8 | NA
CASSIGTGGKNIQYF | TGTGCCAGTAGTATAGGGACGGGGGGGAAAAACATTCAGTACTTC | TRBJ2-4 | NA | TRBV19 | TRBD2
CASSVEASRGDGYTF | TGTGCCAGCAGCGTAGAAGCTTCCAGGGGCGATGGCTACACCTTC | TRBJ1-2 | NA | TRBV9 | NA
CASSFTQGVYNEQFF | TGTGCCAGCAGCTTCACACAGGGGGTATACAATGAGCAGTTCTTC | TRBJ2-1 | NA | TRBV7-9 | TRBD1
CASSPLRGIGEQYF | TGTGCCAGCAGCCCCCTTAGGGGAATCGGCGAGCAGTACTTC | TRBJ2-7 | NA | TRBV27 | NA
CASSLTDRTYNSPLHF | TGTGCCAGCTCACTTACCGACAGGACCTATAATTCACCCCTCCACTTT | TRBJ1-6 | once | TRBV18 | NA